Below are 8 T cell receptor beta chains sequenced from a single sample in a study of cytomegalovirus exposure and HLA in healthy donors. The PCR had 60 Vbeta and 13 Jbeta primers. Clones were sequenced by immunoSEQ multiplex PCR, and TCRdb holds only the in-frame ones, with some missing. The table lists over 75,000 clones, about 79% of them singletons. Sequencing was carried out using PBMCs. These receptor sequences come from a male donor in good health and CMV-seropositive.

CDR3 sequence (DNA): TGCGCCAGCAGCTTAGACTTTTATCAGCCCCAGCATTTT. Translating gives CASSLDFYQPQHF. V and J are TRBV5-1 and TRBJ1-5; D is uncertain. Trimming pared 2 bases from V and 5 bases from J, leaving 8 bases between. The CDR3 totals 13 residues. In germline, CDR1 is SGHRS, CDR2 YFSETQ.

This chain connects TRBV7-8 to TRBJ2-5, with D possibly TRBD2 on 5 matching bases. Trimming removed 5 bases at V and 4 bases at J, with 11 bases between. The CDR3 has 13 residues. The germline V gene has CDR1 SGHVS and CDR2 FQNEAQ. The CDR3 nucleotides read TGTGCCAGCAGCCTAGGGAGCGCAGAGACCCAGTACTTC. Protein: CASSLGSAETQYF.

The V and J genes are TRBV9 and TRBJ2-5; 7 bases are shared with TRBD1. In germline, CDR1 is SGDLS, CDR2 YYNGEE. The CDR3 contains 15 residues. Losses at the gene ends were 1 base for V and 1 base for J; bases not matched to a gene: 4. The CDR3 loop is CASSVWGQPQETQYF. DNA of the CDR3: TGTGCCAGCAGCGTATGGGGACAGCCCCAAGAGACCCAGTACTTC.

V and J are TRBV7-9 and TRBJ1-4; TRBD1 might be the D (6 bases). Trimming removed 2 bases at V and 5 bases at J, with 18 bases between. The CDR3 length is 17 residues. Germline V lookup: CDR1 SEHNR, CDR2 FQNEAQ (reference sequence). CDR3 nucleotides: TGTGCCAGCAGCTTAAACAGGGCCCTAGGAATAAATGAAAAACTGTTTTTT. The encoded protein is CASSLNRALGINEKLFF.

The rearrangement joins TRBV4-3 to TRBJ1-3; D unresolved. Looked up from germline, CDR1 is LGHNA and CDR2 is YSLEER. The CDR3 extends over 15 amino acids. V was cut by 0 bases and J by 0 bases, with 6 bases left in between. CDR3 loop: CASSQEGSSGNTIYF. Here the CDR3 DNA reads TGCGCCAGCAGCCAAGAGGGGAGCTCTGGAAACACCATATATTTT.

This clone was observed a few times. This chain uses TRBV11-2 with TRBJ1-1; D unclear. Germline V gene data show CDR1 as SGHAT and CDR2 as FQNNGV. Trimming removed 1 base at V and 10 bases at J, with 13 bases between. The CDR3 loop spans 13 amino acids. DNA of the CDR3: TGTGCCAGCAGCTTAGGGCGGGAGTTGGTAGCTTTCTTT. This encodes CASSLGRELVAFF.

DNA for the CDR3: TGCAGCGTTGAAATTCTCGGTGGCTACACCTTC. Encoded protein: CSVEILGGYTF. V and J are TRBV29-1 and TRBJ1-2; D gene unclear. This CDR3 spans 11 amino acids. V gave up 2 bases and J gave up 7 bases, with 8 bases separating them. The germline CDR1 and CDR2 sequences are SQVTM and ANQGSEA.

The chain joins TRBV5-1 to TRBJ2-7; tentatively, D is TRBD2 (5 bases). Trimming pared 4 bases from V and 3 bases from J, leaving 20 bases between. Germline CDR1 and CDR2: SGHRS and YFSETQ. The CDR3 contains 16 residues. Written as DNA, the CDR3 is TGCGCCAGCAGCCCGTTCACGGGGAAGAGGAACTACGAGCAGTACTTC. Translated, it gives CASSPFTGKRNYEQYF.